One and the same sample provided the 15 T cell receptor beta chains below, sequenced in a study of T cells in localized non-small cell lung cancer. Some clones are missing from TCRdb's copy, which holds only in-frame ones; the method was immunoSEQ multiplex PCR. The sample carries about 74,000 clones, 65% to 85% recorded once. The specimen was peripheral blood, collected before any cancer treatment. The receptor set was obtained from a female donor over 55 with stage I lung adenocarcinoma.

V usage is TRBV4-1 and J usage is TRBJ1-6; D is unresolved. The CDR3 spans 14 residues. The V gene lost 2 bases and the J gene lost 7 bases, with 9 bases spanning the gap. Germline loops: CDR1 MGHRA, CDR2 YSYEKL. The CDR3 DNA reads TGCGCCAGCAGCCAAACCTACGGAAATTCACCCCTCCACTTT. It translates to CASSQTYGNSPLHF.

The chain uses TRBV5-6 and TRBJ1-4; perhaps TRBD1 as D (6 bases). Trimming left V 4 bases short and J 5 bases short, with 18 bases between. Germline loops: CDR1 SGHDT, CDR2 YYEEEE. This CDR3 is 16 amino acids long. Here the CDR3 reads CASSPTPGRGNEKLFF. CDR3 in DNA: TGTGCCAGCAGCCCTACTCCGGGCAGGGGAAATGAAAAACTGTTTTTT.

Turning to this clone: The sample carries other DNA sequences with the same CDR3. The chain links TRBV18 to TRBJ2-7; possible D gene TRBD2, 6 bases. The CDR3 totals 14 residues. With 3 bases removed from V and 0 bases from J, the gap between germline ends came to 9 bases. Germline CDR1 and CDR2: KGHSH and LQKENI. Written as DNA, the CDR3 is TGTGCCAGCTCACCCGGGACTTCCTCCTACGAGCAGTACTTC. Translation gives CASSPGTSSYEQYF.

The chain combines TRBV28 with TRBJ1-2; 7 bases are a match to TRBD1. The CDR3 is made up of 14 amino acids. CDR1 and CDR2 (germline): MDHEN, SYDVKM. CDR3 DNA sequence: TGTGCGTCGGGCAGGGGGATGAACTTCTATGGCTACACCTTC. Translating it yields CASGRGMNFYGYTF.

This chain uses TRBV6-1 with TRBJ2-3, with TRBD1 identical over 8 bases. Per germline, CDR1 MNHNS and CDR2 SASEGT. CDR3 length: 11 residues. The trim removed 11 bases at V and 9 bases at J, leaving 7 bases unmatched. CDR3 sequence (DNA): TGTGCCGGACAGGGTACCGTGACGCAGTATTTT. Its protein product is CAGQGTVTQYF.

The chain has TRBV19 and TRBJ1-3; D not certain. Germline V gene lookup returns CDR1 LNHDA and CDR2 SQIVND (reference sequence). The CDR3 is made up of 14 amino acids. V was clipped by 6 bases and J by 0 bases, with 9 bases between them. The CDR3 sequence is CASSHVSSGNTIYF. DNA for the CDR3: TGTGCCAGTAGCCACGTGAGCTCTGGAAACACCATATATTTT.

The rearrangement joins TRBV18 to TRBJ1-6; TRBD1 agrees at 7 bases. The CDR3 loop spans 14 amino acids. V gave up 4 bases and J gave up 8 bases; unmatched junction bases: 5. Per the germline V gene, CDR1 is KGHSH and CDR2 is LQKENI. CDR3 in amino acids: CASSRQGADSPLHF. CDR3 coding DNA: TGTGCCAGCTCACGACAGGGTGCGGATTCACCCCTCCACTTT.

V is TRBV10-2 and J is TRBJ2-5; 9 nucleotides line up with TRBD1. The CDR3 runs 15 residues. J gave up 3 bases and V 8 bases, and 10 bases lay outside the gene matches. In germline, CDR1 is WSHSY, CDR2 SAAADI. The CDR3 DNA reads TGCGCCAGCGCCGGGACAGGGCGGGCTAAAGAGACCCAGTACTTC. Protein sequence: CASAGTGRAKETQYF.

The chain is built from TRBV7-2 and TRBJ2-3, with D possibly matching TRBD2 (6 bases). Trimming took 0 bases from V and 7 from J, leaving 8 bases between them. The length of the CDR3 is 13 residues. CDR1 SGHTA and CDR2 FQGNSA come from the germline V gene. CDR3 residues: CASSLAGGNTQYF. The CDR3 DNA is TGTGCCAGCAGCTTAGCGGGCGGGAATACGCAGTATTTT.

This chain uses TRBV5-4 with TRBJ2-7, with D possibly called TRBD1 or TRBD2 (5 bases each). The CDR3 has 13 amino acids. The V gene's germline CDR1 is SGHNT and CDR2 YYREEE (reference sequence). V lost 3 bases and J 0 bases, leaving 7 bases between the germline ends. The CDR3 coding sequence is TGTGCCAGCAGCTCGGGGACCTCCTACGAGCAGTACTTC. Translation: CASSSGTSYEQYF. The full variable domain, in which reference TRBV5-4 and TRBJ2-7 provide the parts outside the CDR3, is ETGVTQSPTHLIKTRGQQVTLRCSSQSGHNTVSWYQQALGQGPQFIFQYYREEENGRGNFPPRFSGLQFPNYSSELNVNALELDDSALYLCASSSGTSYEQYFGPGTRLTVT.

The genes are TRBV19 and TRBJ1-1; D is ambiguous. Looked up from germline, CDR1 is LNHDA and CDR2 is SQIVND (reference sequence). The V gene lost 7 bases and the J gene lost 1 base, with 16 bases spanning the gap. The CDR3 covers 15 residues. The CDR3 here is CASTSRRAGNTEAFF. CDR3 nucleotides: TGTGCCAGTACGTCGAGGCGGGCGGGGAACACTGAAGCTTTCTTT.

The J gene is TRBJ2-5, the V gene TRBV15; the D call may be TRBD1 or TRBD2 (5 bases each). Germline V gives CDR1 LNHNV, CDR2 YYDKDF (reference sequence). Trimming stripped 1 base from V and 1 base from J, with 10 bases between. This CDR3 comprises 15 residues. CDR3 nucleotides: TGTGCCACCAGCAGAGTTTCCGGGACCCAAGAGACCCAGTACTTC. Translated, it gives CATSRVSGTQETQYF.

V usage is TRBV5-1 and J usage is TRBJ2-7; 7 bases map to TRBD2. This CDR3 has 14 amino acids. With V trimmed by 4 bases and J by 2 bases, 6 bases remained unmatched. Germline assignment: CDR1 SGHRS and CDR2 YFSETQ. The CDR3 here is CASSRTSDTYEQYF. CDR3 nucleotide sequence: TGCGCCAGCAGCCGAACTAGCGATACCTACGAGCAGTACTTC.

CDR3 protein: CASSLEGREQYF. The CDR3 nucleotides are TGTGCCAGCAGCTTAGAGGGGCGCGAGCAGTACTTC. The V and J genes are TRBV7-9 and TRBJ2-7, with D possibly being TRBD1 (5 bases). The CDR3 has 12 residues. Germline CDR1 is SEHNR and CDR2 is FQNEAQ (reference sequence). With 1 base removed from V and 6 bases from J, the gap between germline ends came to 7 bases.

The rearrangement joins TRBV6-1 to TRBJ1-1; D might be TRBD1 (5 bases). V lost 11 bases, J lost 5 bases, and 15 bases lay in between. The germline V gene has CDR1 MNHNS and CDR2 SASEGT. The CDR3 runs 12 residues. In DNA, the CDR3 is TGTGCCCCCATTCGGGGCAGGACTGAAGCTTTCTTT. Translation: CAPIRGRTEAFF.